One sample yielded the 5 T cell receptor beta chains listed below, sequenced in a study of T cell responses to AZD1222 COVID-19 vaccine. Clones were read by immunoSEQ multiplex PCR, and TCRdb kept only the in-frame ones, dropping some. The sample contains about 160,000 clones, around 94% of which appear only once. The material sequenced was peripheral blood, taken 28 days after the second AZD1222 dose. These receptors all stem from an adult who received the AZD1222 COVID-19 vaccine.

This chain links TRBV11-3 with TRBJ2-7, with D maybe TRBD2 (6 bases). CDR1 and CDR2 from the germline V gene are SGHNT and YENEEA. V shed 5 bases and J shed 2 bases, with 10 bases lying between them. This CDR3 has 13 residues. The CDR3 protein is CASSRGTPYEQYF. CDR3 sequence (DNA): TGTGCCAGCAGCCGGGGGACCCCCTACGAGCAGTACTTC.

The V call is TRBV28, the J call TRBJ1-2, with D tentatively TRBD1 (5 bases). The germline gives CDR1 MDHEN, CDR2 SYDVKM. Trimming took 6 bases from V and 5 from J, leaving 13 bases between them. The CDR3 is 13 amino acids. CDR3 residues: CASSLSRGYGYTF. The DNA of the CDR3 is TGTGCCAGCAGCCTAAGTAGGGGATATGGCTACACCTTC.

V and J are TRBV28 and TRBJ1-1, with 8 bases lining up with TRBD1. The CDR3 contains 15 residues. Trimming cost V 1 base and J 1 base; bases outside gene matches: 2. The germline CDR1 and CDR2 sequences are MDHEN and SYDVKM. In nucleotides, the CDR3 is TGTGCCAGCAGTTTATACGGACAGGGGAACACTGAAGCTTTCTTT. It translates to CASSLYGQGNTEAFF.

The chain links TRBV7-9 to TRBJ2-7; weak D call: TRBD2 (6 bases). The germline CDR1 and CDR2 sequences are SEHNR and FQNEAQ (reference sequence). The CDR3 extends over 15 amino acids. V lost 5 bases and J 1 base, leaving 15 bases between the germline ends. This chain's CDR3 is CASSGWTGRSYEQYF. CDR3 nucleotides: TGTGCCAGCAGCGGGTGGACTGGGAGGTCCTACGAGCAGTACTTC.

This chain joins TRBV12-5 and TRBJ1-5; D is unclear. V was shortened by 1 base and J by 0 bases, with 13 bases between the two germline ends. The CDR3 is 17 residues long. Germline lookup yields CDR1 LGHNT and CDR2 FRNRAP. CDR3 sequence (DNA): TGTGCTAGTGGTTTGGAGATCTTTTTGTATAGCAATCAGCCCCAGCATTTT. It specifies CASGLEIFLYSNQPQHF.